Listed below are T cell receptor beta chains from one sample, sequenced in a study of sequential checkpoint blockade in melanoma. TCRdb keeps only in-frame clones here, not all; method: immunoSEQ multiplex PCR. The repertoire includes some 21,000 clones, roughly four fifths of them detected once, and 11% sits in the top ten. The sequences come from CD8+ T cells sorted from blood (inferred from file names), collected from a patient given nivolumab and ipilimumab in sequence. These receptor sequences come from a human donor with melanoma. The CDR3 runs from the conserved cysteine through the conserved F or W. The D gene is left open where the match is weak. A clone size is listed for some rows: how often the clone was seen (once, few, many), or a class if it is expanded.

>NA|NA|TRBV29-1|TRBJ2-6
CSVAQGAGANVLTF
TGCAGCGTAGCACAGGGTGCTGGGGCCAACGTCCTGACTTTC
>NA|once|TRBV18|TRBJ2-3
CASSLTNGDTQYF
TGTGCCAGCTCACTTACGAACGGAGATACGCAGTATTTT
>NA|NA|TRBV27|TRBJ1-3
CASSRKRGNTIYF
TGTGCCAGCAGCCGTAAGAGGGGAAACACCATATATTTT
>NA|NA|TRBV7-9|TRBJ1-5
CASSWQSGQPQHF
TGTGCCAGCAGCTGGCAGTCGGGTCAGCCCCAGCATTTT
>NA|NA|TRBV27|TRBJ2-5
CASSLTGLAVTQYF
TGTGCCAGCAGTTTAACCGGACTTGCGGTGACCCAGTACTTC
>TRBD1|NA|TRBV7-9|TRBJ2-2
CASSLRQGAFAGELFF
TGTGCCAGCAGCTTACGACAGGGGGCGTTTGCCGGGGAGCTGTTTTTT
>TRBD2|NA|TRBV6-5|TRBJ2-3
CASRILAGPTDTQYF
TGTGCCAGCAGAATACTAGCGGGCCCCACAGATACGCAGTATTTT
>TRBD2|few|TRBV4-1|TRBJ2-3
CASSQERRTSSNTDTQYF
TGCGCCAGCAGCCAAGAAAGAAGGACTAGTTCTAACACAGATACGCAGTATTTT
>NA|NA|TRBV7-2|TRBJ2-5
CASSGGLGETQYF
TGTGCCAGCAGCGGGGGACTGGGAGAGACCCAGTACTTC
>NA|NA|TRBV29-1|TRBJ2-1
CSVTLFISSSYNEQFF
TGCAGCGTCACCCTCTTCATTAGCAGCTCCTACAATGAGCAGTTCTTC
>TRBD1|NA|TRBV7-2|TRBJ2-1
CASSLGGSGTGLNEQFF
TGTGCCAGCAGCTTAGGGGGGTCCGGGACAGGGCTCAATGAGCAGTTCTTC
>NA|NA|TRBV18|TRBJ1-1
CASLAGLRAEAFF
TGTGCCAGCTTAGCCGGGTTGCGGGCTGAAGCTTTCTTT
>NA|NA|TRBV28|TRBJ2-1
CASSSRNEQFF
TGTGCCAGCAGTTCCCGCAATGAGCAGTTCTTC
>NA|NA|TRBV5-1|TRBJ1-1
CASSLVQGKNTEAFF
TGCGCCAGCAGCTTGGTCCAGGGAAAGAACACTGAAGCTTTCTTT
>NA|NA|TRBV10-3|TRBJ1-4
CAISETGGGEKLFF
TGTGCCATCAGTGAGACGGGGGGAGGTGAAAAACTGTTTTTT
>TRBD1|NA|TRBV18|TRBJ2-3
CASSPKTGGVGTDTQYF
TGTGCCAGCTCACCCAAAACAGGGGGCGTGGGCACAGATACGCAGTATTTT
>NA|NA|TRBV6-6|TRBJ1-5
CASSSHGQSNQPQHF
TGTGCCAGCAGTTCCCACGGACAGAGCAATCAGCCCCAGCATTTT
>TRBD2|NA|TRBV11-2|TRBJ2-7
CASLERGSYEQYF
TGTGCCAGCTTGGAGCGGGGATCCTACGAGCAGTACTTC
>TRBD1|NA|TRBV28|TRBJ2-7
CASSGTGSRSYEQYF
TGTGCCAGCAGTGGGACAGGGAGTCGCTCTTACGAGCAGTACTTC
>TRBD1|NA|TRBV11-3|TRBJ2-5
CASSLAQGAGETQYF
TGTGCCAGCAGCTTAGCCCAGGGGGCTGGGGAGACCCAGTACTTC